Detailed here is one T cell receptor (beta chain). Its specificity is unknown. The source of the sample is a study of identical twins. From germline, CDR1 is SQVTM and CDR2 ANQGSEA. The CDR3 extends over 13 amino acids. The V and J ends lost 7 bases and 2 bases, in that order; junction bases with no gene match: 7. General study points: For out-of-frame alpha sequences shared by twins, low generation probability was in excess. Insertions ran lower in abundant cord blood beta clonotypes, though not in memory repertoires.

cDNA molecules carried unique molecular identifiers, and template switching added a universal primer site. Each CDR3 protein is one row after TCRdb ran MiXCR on the 5' RACE reads. The sample holds about 570,000 distinct CDR3 sequences, approximately 10% seen once. In addition, the sample was reused for a study of yellow fever vaccine responses in identical twins.

This receptor was taken from a woman between 18 and 29 years old in good health. Sequencing was carried out using PBMCs. V and J are TRBV29-1 and TRBJ2-7, with 8 bases matching TRBD2. The CDR3: CSALLAVTYEQYF. Here the CDR3 DNA reads TGCAGCGCCCTACTAGCGGTTACCTACGAGCAGTACTTC.